A selection of T cell receptor beta chains follows, all from one sample in a study of CD4 T cells in relation to SARS-CoV-2 and coronaviruses. Antigens of these TCRs are unknown. Sequencing was performed with immunoSEQ multiplex PCR; in TCRdb, only in-frame clones are kept and a portion is missing. This table holds 20,000 to 25,000 clones, about 70% found once. The material sequenced was CD4+ T cells from PBMCs, cultured in vitro. These receptors were taken from a human donor in good health. The CDR3 runs from the conserved cysteine through the conserved F or W. A D gene is named only where the DNA matches it firmly. The size entry is marked missing in some rows and otherwise reads once, few, many or a size class.

j_call d_call v_call clone_size cdr3_nt cdr3_aa
TRBJ1-2 . TRBV7-2 . TGTGCCAGCAGCTTAGGGGGAGCTTCTCATGGCTACACCTTC CASSLGGASHGYTF
TRBJ2-3 . TRBV27 . TGTGCCAGCAGTTTTTCGGGGGATACGCAGTATTTT CASSFSGDTQYF
TRBJ1-2 TRBD1 TRBV7-2 few TGTGCCAGCAGCACCAGGACAGGAGACTATGGCTACACCTTC CASSTRTGDYGYTF
TRBJ1-1 TRBD1 TRBV6-2/TRBV6-3 . TGTGCCAGCAGTTACTCATGGACAGGGACCCTGAACACTGAAGCTTTCTTT CASSYSWTGTLNTEAFF
TRBJ2-7 TRBD2 TRBV6-5 few TGTGCCAGCAGGCGACTAGCGGAGGTGTACGAGCAGTACTTC CASRRLAEVYEQYF
TRBJ2-7 . TRBV4-1 . TGCGCCAGCAGCCACCCCCGGGGGGCCCCCTCCTACGAGCAGTACTTC CASSHPRGAPSYEQYF
TRBJ2-5 . TRBV7-2 . TGTGCCAGCAGCTTCCAGGGTGCGCAAGAGACCCAGTACTTC CASSFQGAQETQYF
TRBJ2-7 TRBD2 TRBV10-3 . TGTGCTACTTCTGGGACTAGCGGGAGATTATACGAGCAGTACTTC CATSGTSGRLYEQYF
TRBJ2-3 . TRBV6-1 . TGTGCCAGCAGTGAAGCTTTGGGAGGGGGCGGTGATACGCAGTATTTT CASSEALGGGGDTQYF
TRBJ1-2 . TRBV7-2 . TGTGCCAGCAGCTTAAGCGGGGAGAACTATGGCTACACCTTC CASSLSGENYGYTF
TRBJ1-5 . TRBV19 few TGTGCCAGTACGTATGGTCCGAGCAATCAGCCCCAGCATTTT CASTYGPSNQPQHF
TRBJ2-3 TRBD2 TRBV9 . TGTGCCAGCAGCGTAGCTAGCGGGGGTATACAGTCGCAGTATTTT CASSVASGGIQSQYF
TRBJ2-3 . TRBV2 . TGTGCCAGCAGGACTCAGGGGCCAGATACGCAGTATTTT CASRTQGPDTQYF
TRBJ2-1 TRBD2 TRBV6-2/TRBV6-3 . TGTGCCAGCAGTTACCGACTGACTAGCGGGAGGCCCCAGGAGCAGTTCTTC CASSYRLTSGRPQEQFF
TRBJ2-5 . TRBV10-3 . TGTGCCATCAGTGAGGCAGGGGAAGAGACCCAGTACTTC CAISEAGEETQYF
TRBJ2-7 . TRBV11-1 . TGTGCCAGCAGCTCAGGAGGGGTCCGGTACGAGCAGTACTTC CASSSGGVRYEQYF
TRBJ1-3 . TRBV7-2 . TGTGCCAGCAGCTTAGTGGCAGGGAACTCTGGAAACACCATATATTTT CASSLVAGNSGNTIYF